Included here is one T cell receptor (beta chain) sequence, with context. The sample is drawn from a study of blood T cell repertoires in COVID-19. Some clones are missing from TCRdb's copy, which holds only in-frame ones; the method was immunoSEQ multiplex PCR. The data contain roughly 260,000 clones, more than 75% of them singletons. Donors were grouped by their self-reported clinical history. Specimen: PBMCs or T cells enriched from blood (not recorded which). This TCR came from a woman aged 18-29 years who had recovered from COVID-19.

CDR3 sequence: CASSRGQSSSGNTIYF. CDR3 coding DNA: TGTGCCAGCAGCCGGGGACAGTCCTCCTCTGGAAACACCATATATTTT. The chain combines TRBV7-9 with TRBJ1-3; 7 bases are shared with TRBD1. V shed 5 bases and J 0 bases; nucleotides not matched to a gene: 7. The CDR3 contains 16 residues. The germline V gene encodes CDR1 SEHNR and CDR2 FQNEAQ (reference sequence).